This TCR beta chain emerged from a study of human T cells and chemical hapten exposure. Using its own MiXCR run on the RACE reads, TCRdb lists one record per CDR3 protein. The sample includes 100,000 to 120,000 distinct CDR3 sequences, about 34% of them seen just once. Germline V lookup: CDR1 MDHEN, CDR2 SYDVKM. This CDR3 has 15 residues. Trimming stripped 5 bases from V and 3 bases from J, with 17 bases between. As for time point: patch test 3, about 24 weeks after DPC sensitization. Treatment noted: therapeutic diphenylcyclopropenone sensitization with weekly scalp DPC. Patients had alopecia, were aged 18 to 70, and were not pregnant.

The V and J genes are TRBV28 and TRBJ2-7; TRBD1 is a possible D gene (6 bases). Specimen: whole blood, collected in connection with sensitization to the hapten diphenylcyclopropenone (DPC). The receptor was isolated from a man aged 40-50 years with alopecia areata. Some clones in this sample may be carry-over from other donors' samples. The CDR3 reads CASSRTGTPNYEQYF. The CDR3, as DNA: TGTGCCAGCAGTCGAACCGGGACACCAAACTACGAGCAGTACTTC.